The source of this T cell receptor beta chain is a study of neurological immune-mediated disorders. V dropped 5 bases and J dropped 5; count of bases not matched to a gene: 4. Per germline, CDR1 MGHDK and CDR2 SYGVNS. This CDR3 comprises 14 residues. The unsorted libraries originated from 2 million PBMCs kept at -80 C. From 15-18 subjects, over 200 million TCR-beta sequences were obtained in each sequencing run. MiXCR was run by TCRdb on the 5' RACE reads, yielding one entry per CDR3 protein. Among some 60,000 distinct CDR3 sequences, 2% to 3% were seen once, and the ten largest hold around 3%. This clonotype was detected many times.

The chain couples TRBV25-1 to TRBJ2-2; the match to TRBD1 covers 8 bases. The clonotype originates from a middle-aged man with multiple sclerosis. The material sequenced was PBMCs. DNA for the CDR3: TGTGCCAGCAGTTCAGGGGGCTGGACCGGGGAGCTGTTTTTT. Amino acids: CASSSGGWTGELFF. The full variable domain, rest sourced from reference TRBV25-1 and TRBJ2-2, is EADIYQTPRYLVIGTGKKITLECSQTMGHDKMYWYQQDPGMELHLIHYSYGVNSTEKGDLSSESTVSRIRTEHFPLTLESARPSHTSQYLCASSSGGWTGELFFGEGSRLTVL.